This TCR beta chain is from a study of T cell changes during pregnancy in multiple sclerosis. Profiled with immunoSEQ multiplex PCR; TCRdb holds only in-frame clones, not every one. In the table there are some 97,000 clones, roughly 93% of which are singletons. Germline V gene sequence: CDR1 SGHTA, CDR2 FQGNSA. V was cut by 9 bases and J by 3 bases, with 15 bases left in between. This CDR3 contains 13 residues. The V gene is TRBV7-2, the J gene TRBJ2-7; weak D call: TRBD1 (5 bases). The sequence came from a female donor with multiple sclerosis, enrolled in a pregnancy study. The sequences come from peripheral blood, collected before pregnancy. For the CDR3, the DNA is TGTGCCAGGAAACAGGATAAGCTCTACGAGCAGTACTTC. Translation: CARKQDKLYEQYF.